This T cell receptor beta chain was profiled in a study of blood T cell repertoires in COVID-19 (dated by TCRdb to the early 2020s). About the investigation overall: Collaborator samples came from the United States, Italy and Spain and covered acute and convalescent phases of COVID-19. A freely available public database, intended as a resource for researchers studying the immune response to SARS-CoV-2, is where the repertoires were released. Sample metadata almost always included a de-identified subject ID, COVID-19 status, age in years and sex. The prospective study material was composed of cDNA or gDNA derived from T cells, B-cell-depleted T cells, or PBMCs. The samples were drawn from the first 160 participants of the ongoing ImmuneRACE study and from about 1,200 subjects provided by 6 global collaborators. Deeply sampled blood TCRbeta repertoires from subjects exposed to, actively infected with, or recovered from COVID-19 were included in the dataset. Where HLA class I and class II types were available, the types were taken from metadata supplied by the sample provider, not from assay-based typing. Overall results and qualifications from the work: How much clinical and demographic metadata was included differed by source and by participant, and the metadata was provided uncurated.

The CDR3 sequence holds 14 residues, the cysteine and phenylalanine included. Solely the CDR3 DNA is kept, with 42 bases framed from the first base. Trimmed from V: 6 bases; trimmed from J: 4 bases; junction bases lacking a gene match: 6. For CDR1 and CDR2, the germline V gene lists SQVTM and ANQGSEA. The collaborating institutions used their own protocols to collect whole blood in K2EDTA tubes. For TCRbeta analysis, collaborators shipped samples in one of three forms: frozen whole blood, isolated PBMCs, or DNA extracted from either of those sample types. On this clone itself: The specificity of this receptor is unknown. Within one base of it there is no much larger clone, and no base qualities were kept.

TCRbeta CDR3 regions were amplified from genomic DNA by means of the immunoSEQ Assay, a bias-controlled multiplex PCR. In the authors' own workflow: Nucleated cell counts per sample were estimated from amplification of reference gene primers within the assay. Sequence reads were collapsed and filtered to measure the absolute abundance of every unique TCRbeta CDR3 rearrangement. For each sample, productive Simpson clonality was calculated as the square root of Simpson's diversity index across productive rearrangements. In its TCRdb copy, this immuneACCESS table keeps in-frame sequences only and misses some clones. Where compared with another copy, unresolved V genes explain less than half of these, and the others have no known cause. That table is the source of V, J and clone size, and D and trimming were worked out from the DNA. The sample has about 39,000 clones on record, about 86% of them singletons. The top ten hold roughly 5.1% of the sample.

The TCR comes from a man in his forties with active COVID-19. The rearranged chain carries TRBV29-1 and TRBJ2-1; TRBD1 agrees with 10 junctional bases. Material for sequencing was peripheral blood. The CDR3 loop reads CSVSGTGEYNEQFF. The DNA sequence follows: TGCAGCGTCAGCGGGACAGGGGAATACAATGAGCAGTTCTTC.